These 16 T cell receptor beta chains were sequenced from one sample in a study of blood T cell repertoires in COVID-19. This table comes from immunoSEQ multiplex PCR, and its TCRdb copy is limited to in-frame clones, with some not included. The table lists about 90,000 clones, roughly nine tenths of them singletons. The sequenced material came from peripheral blood. The receptors originated from a man aged 45-65 years with COVID-19, enrolled during active disease.

The J gene is TRBJ2-2, the V gene TRBV7-2; D perhaps matches TRBD2 (7 bases). CDR1 is SGHTA and CDR2 is FQGNSA in the germline V gene. The V gene lost 5 bases and the J gene lost 0 bases, with 13 bases spanning the gap. The CDR3 is made up of 16 amino acids. CDR3 nucleotide sequence: TGTGCCAGCAGCCAAATAGGGGGGGCGAACACCGGGGAGCTGTTTTTT. Protein: CASSQIGGANTGELFF.

This chain joins TRBV30 and TRBJ2-3; 7 nucleotides match TRBD1. The germline V gene encodes CDR1 GTSNPN and CDR2 SVGIG (reference sequence). With V trimmed by 6 bases and J by 2 bases, 26 bases remained unmatched. CDR3 size: 20 residues. The CDR3 loop reads CACTIPGQPRLSLNTDTQYF. In DNA form, the CDR3 reads TGTGCCTGCACCATACCGGGACAGCCAAGACTTAGCTTGAACACAGATACGCAGTATTTT.

The rearrangement links TRBV2 to TRBJ1-5, with a tentative D call TRBD1 (6 bases). The CDR3 runs 15 residues. V dropped 6 bases and J dropped 2 bases, with 14 bases sitting between them. Germline CDR1 SNHLY, CDR2 FYNNEI. The DNA of the CDR3 is TGTGCCAGCAGAAGAGAAGGGGGAGGCAATCAGCCCCAGCATTTT. This codes for CASRREGGGNQPQHF. The full variable domain, its missing parts supplied by reference TRBV2 and TRBJ1-5, is EPEVTQTPSHQVTQMGQEVILRCVPISNHLYFYWYRQILGQKVEFLVSFYNNEISEKSEIFDDQFSVERPDGSNFTLKIRSTKLEDSAMYFCASRREGGGNQPQHFGDGTRLSIL.

V gene TRBV7-3 combines with J gene TRBJ2-5, with 10 bases aligning to TRBD2. The J segment lost 5 bases and the V segment lost 1 base, leaving 1 base of the junction unmatched. Germline CDR1 SGHTA, CDR2 FQGTGA. The length of the CDR3 is 14 residues. CDR3 coding DNA: TGTGCCAGCAGCTTAAGTAGCGGGGGGGAGACCCAGTACTTC. This encodes CASSLSSGGETQYF.

This sequence joins TRBV29-1 and TRBJ1-5; no reliable D call. The CDR3 runs 13 residues. V was clipped by 6 bases and J by 1 base, with 10 bases between them. CDR1 is SQVTM and CDR2 is ANQGSEA in the germline V gene. CDR3 region: CSVGFGSNQPQHF. The DNA for the CDR3 is TGCAGCGTAGGTTTCGGGAGCAATCAGCCCCAGCATTTT.

The chain has TRBV28 and TRBJ2-7; TRBD1 matches at 8 bases. With V trimmed by 6 bases and J by 0 bases, 7 bases remained unmatched. Germline CDR1 and CDR2: MDHEN and SYDVKM. The CDR3 extends over 15 amino acids. The CDR3 DNA follows: TGTGCCAGCAGAGCAGGGACAGGCGGCTCCTACGAGCAGTACTTC. Its translation: CASRAGTGGSYEQYF. Full variable domain (rest looked up from reference TRBV28 and TRBJ2-7): DVKVTQSSRYLVKRTGEKVFLECVQDMDHENMFWYRQDPGLGLRLIYFSYDVKMKEKGDIPEGYSVSREKKERFSLILESASTNQTSMYLCASRAGTGGSYEQYFGPGTRLTVT.

This clone was detected only once. V is TRBV5-1 and J is TRBJ2-7, with a possible D match to TRBD2 (7 bases). The CDR3 length is 14 residues. Germline V gene lookup returns CDR1 SGHRS and CDR2 YFSETQ. The germline V and J ends were trimmed by 0 bases and 5 bases, with 12 bases remaining between them. The CDR3 sequence is CASSLEGGPNEQYF. DNA of the CDR3: TGCGCCAGCAGCTTGGAGGGGGGGCCTAACGAGCAGTACTTC. The whole variable domain, filled in from reference TRBV5-1 and TRBJ2-7, reads KAGVTQTPRYLIKTRGQQVTLSCSPISGHRSVSWYQQTPGQGLQFLFEYFSETQRNKGNFPGRFSGRQFSNSRSEMNVSTLELGDSALYLCASSLEGGPNEQYFGPGTRLTVT.

The chain combines TRBV3-1 (or the pseudogene TRBV3-2) with TRBJ2-1, with TRBD1 matching over 9 bases. This CDR3 comprises 15 residues. Trimming removed 6 bases from V and 9 bases from J; junction bases left unmatched: 12. Germline CDR1 and CDR2: LGHDT and YNNKEL (reference sequence). The DNA of the CDR3 is TGTGCCAGCAGTCTCGTACAGGGGGCGGGGGCTGAGCAGTTCTTC. Its protein product is CASSLVQGAGAEQFF.

The chain combines TRBV7-3 with TRBJ2-2; possibly TRBD1 for D (6 bases). Between the trimmed V and J ends, which lost 5 bases and 6 bases, there was a span of 16 bases. The CDR3 loop spans 15 amino acids. CDR1 is SGHTA, CDR2 FQGTGA, per germline. CDR3 sequence: CASSPHRDGAGELFF. DNA of the CDR3: TGTGCCAGCAGCCCGCACAGGGATGGGGCCGGGGAGCTGTTTTTT.

The chain uses TRBV5-4 and TRBJ1-6; D remains unclear. The V end was cut by 4 bases, the J end by 0 bases, with 11 bases between. The CDR3 totals 16 residues. Germline V gene lookup returns CDR1 SGHNT and CDR2 YYREEE (reference sequence). CDR3 loop: CASSPEGSSYNSPLHF. The CDR3 bases are TGTGCCAGCAGCCCAGAAGGGAGCTCCTATAATTCACCCCTCCACTTT.

V usage is TRBV19 and J usage is TRBJ1-5; tentative D call: TRBD1 (6 bases). The germline gives CDR1 LNHDA, CDR2 SQIVND (reference sequence). V was cut by 6 bases and J by 0 bases, with 12 bases left in between. The CDR3 totals 15 residues. CDR3 residues: CASSLTGNSNQPQHF. CDR3 sequence (DNA): TGTGCCAGTAGCTTAACAGGGAATAGCAATCAGCCCCAGCATTTT.

The chain joins TRBV19 to TRBJ1-5; D is unresolved. CDR1 and CDR2 from the germline V gene are LNHDA and SQIVND (reference sequence). Trimming cost V 4 bases and J 4 bases, with 8 bases left between them. The CDR3 spans 13 residues. This CDR3 reads CASSTSLNQPQHF. The CDR3 region has the DNA TGTGCCAGTAGTACAAGTCTAAATCAGCCCCAGCATTTT.

As to this clone: One end of the junction is discordant with germline, which a read error may explain. The rearrangement uses TRBV3-1 (or the pseudogene TRBV3-2) and TRBJ1-6; 9 nucleotides line up with TRBD1. Germline loops: CDR1 LGHDT, CDR2 YNNKEL (reference sequence). The CDR3 consists of 14 residues. The CDR3 spells CTSRMGQGSSPLHF. In DNA form, the CDR3 reads TGTACCAGCAGGATGGGACAGGGCTCCTCACCCCTCCACTTT.

This clone has only one observation. J is TRBJ1-5 and V is TRBV18; D call uncertain. CDR1 and CDR2 (germline): KGHSH, LQKENI. The V end was cut by 6 bases, the J end by 1 base, with 4 bases between. The CDR3 is 12 residues long. In DNA, the CDR3 is TGTGCCAGCTCCAAAAGCAATCAGCCCCAGCATTTT. Translation gives CASSKSNQPQHF.

V is TRBV6-5 and J is TRBJ2-7; 7 nucleotides line up with TRBD1. The germline V gene has CDR1 MNHEY and CDR2 SVGAGI. The CDR3 has 12 residues. The V gene end was trimmed by 7 bases and the J gene end by 0 bases; junction bases not matched to a gene: 0. The CDR3 region has the DNA TGTGCCAGCAAGGGGGCCTCCTACGAGCAGTACTTC. Protein sequence: CASKGASYEQYF.

This clone has just a few counts. The CDR3 region is CASSYSQGAAGYTF. The CDR3 region has the DNA TGTGCCAGCAGTTACAGTCAGGGGGCGGCTGGCTACACCTTC. The rearrangement joins TRBV6-5 to TRBJ1-2; 8 nucleotides line up with TRBD1. V was clipped by 2 bases and J by 7 bases; unmatched bases: 6. The CDR3 totals 14 residues. From germline, CDR1 is MNHEY and CDR2 SVGAGI.